What follows are 26 T cell receptor beta chains derived from one specimen sequenced in a study of cytomegalovirus exposure and HLA in healthy donors. Repertoires were generated with immunoSEQ multiplex PCR, while TCRdb's copy carries only in-frame clones and drops some. Among some 190,000 clones listed, 86% were seen once. The sample consisted of PBMCs. All receptors come from a woman under 30 in good health and CMV-seronegative.

The V gene is TRBV11-3, the J gene TRBJ2-5; 12 bases line up with TRBD2. The CDR3 is 16 residues long. After removal of 1 base from V and 4 bases from J, the junction contained 4 bases not matched to a gene. Germline CDR1 SGHNT, CDR2 YENEEA. The CDR3 region is CASSLGLAGDLETQYF. The CDR3 nucleotides read TGTGCCAGCAGCTTAGGACTAGCGGGGGATTTAGAGACCCAGTACTTC.

The chain is built from TRBV6-1 and TRBJ1-2; D is possibly TRBD1 (6 bases). CDR1 MNHNS and CDR2 SASEGT come from the germline V gene. This CDR3 has 14 amino acids. The V gene lost 6 bases and the J gene lost 1 base, with 12 bases spanning the gap. The CDR3 is CASRTGRLNYGYTF. The CDR3 nucleotides are TGTGCCAGCAGGACAGGACGCCTTAACTATGGCTACACCTTC.

The CDR3 sequence: CASSLGTGGEQFF. Written as DNA, the CDR3 is TGCGCCAGCAGCTTGGGAACAGGGGGGGAGCAGTTCTTC. The chain is built from TRBV5-1 and TRBJ2-1; 8 bases map to TRBD1. Germline assignment: CDR1 SGHRS and CDR2 YFSETQ. This CDR3 has 13 residues. J lost 10 bases, V lost 0 bases, and 3 bases had no gene match.

The V and J genes are TRBV19 and TRBJ2-6, with 8 bases lining up with TRBD1. Unmatched junction bases numbered 13, after V lost 5 bases and J lost 1 base. This CDR3 is 19 amino acids long. Germline lookup yields CDR1 LNHDA and CDR2 SQIVND (reference sequence). This CDR3 is CASSGLRGRILSGANVLTF. CDR3 nucleotide sequence: TGTGCCAGTAGTGGACTCAGGGGGCGTATTTTGTCTGGGGCCAACGTCCTGACTTTC.

The chain is built from TRBV18 and TRBJ1-4; TRBD1 aligns across 7 bases. Per germline, CDR1 KGHSH and CDR2 LQKENI. The length of the CDR3 is 15 residues. V shed 2 bases and J 3 bases; nucleotides not matched to a gene: 3. CDR3: CASSPGGTANEKLFF. In nucleotides, the CDR3 is TGTGCCAGCTCACCAGGTGGGACAGCTAATGAAAAACTGTTTTTT.

V is TRBV7-9 and J is TRBJ1-2; no clear D. Trimming removed 7 bases from V and 6 bases from J, with 21 bases in between. Germline V gene lookup returns CDR1 SEHNR and CDR2 FQNEAQ (reference sequence). The CDR3 length is 15 residues. The CDR3 DNA follows: TGTGCCAGCACCATATCCATCTCGGGGTGGGATGGCTACACCTTC. As protein: CASTISISGWDGYTF.

This clone was observed a handful of times. V gene TRBV7-3 combines with J gene TRBJ2-2; 8 positions match TRBD2. With V trimmed by 5 bases and J by 1 base, 9 bases remained unmatched. CDR1 SGHTA and CDR2 FQGTGA come from the germline V gene. This CDR3 has 17 amino acids. CDR3 in amino acids: CASSVLSGAGNTGELFF. The CDR3 nucleotides read TGTGCCAGCAGCGTCCTTAGCGGGGCGGGGAACACCGGGGAGCTGTTTTTT.

The V and J genes are TRBV29-1 and TRBJ1-2, with D perhaps matching TRBD1 (5 bases). Germline assignment: CDR1 SQVTM and CDR2 ANQGSEA. Between the trimmed V and J ends, which lost 6 bases and 3 bases, there was a span of 11 bases. This CDR3 spans 12 amino acids. Here the CDR3 DNA reads TGCAGCGTAGCGACAGAATACTATGGCTACACCTTC. Its translation is CSVATEYYGYTF.

The rearrangement links TRBV7-3 to TRBJ2-4; 12 bases match TRBD2. This CDR3 contains 20 residues. Per germline, CDR1 SGHTA and CDR2 FQGTGA. The J segment lost 0 bases and the V segment lost 6 bases, leaving 15 bases of the junction unmatched. The CDR3 nucleotides read TGTGCCAGCAGACCCCCCCAGCGGACTAGCGGGGACCGAGCCAAAAACATTCAGTACTTC. As protein: CASRPPQRTSGDRAKNIQYF.

This chain joins TRBV7-8 and TRBJ2-3; D may be TRBD2 (6 bases). The V gene's germline CDR1 is SGHVS and CDR2 FQNEAQ. The V and J ends lost 4 bases and 2 bases respectively, with 13 bases between them. This CDR3 is built from 15 residues. The CDR3, as DNA: TGTGCCAGCAGCTCAACACTAGCTCCCACAGATACGCAGTATTTT. It yields the protein CASSSTLAPTDTQYF.

This clone was recorded a few times. This sequence joins TRBV2 and TRBJ2-7; 7 bases agree with TRBD1. Unmatched junction bases numbered 5, after V lost 6 bases and J lost 0 bases. Germline lookup yields CDR1 SNHLY and CDR2 FYNNEI. The CDR3 loop spans 14 amino acids. This CDR3 reads CASSLDRSSYEQYF. CDR3 DNA sequence: TGTGCCAGCAGCTTGGACAGGAGCTCCTACGAGCAGTACTTC.

The gene calls are TRBV5-1 and TRBJ1-5; a weak D match, TRBD1 (6 bases). Germline-derived CDR1 and CDR2 are SGHRS and YFSETQ. This CDR3 has 14 residues. Deletions cut 4 bases from V and 4 bases from J, with 12 bases between. The CDR3 reads CASSQDSPNQPQHF. The CDR3 DNA sequence: TGCGCCAGCAGCCAGGACAGTCCTAATCAGCCCCAGCATTTT.

This sequence joins TRBV7-9 and TRBJ1-1, with a possible D match to TRBD1 (6 bases). This CDR3 has 13 residues. V was pared by 11 bases and J by 0 bases, with 13 bases between. Germline V gene sequence: CDR1 SEHNR, CDR2 FQNEAQ (reference sequence). The CDR3 DNA is TGTGCCGTCCGAAGGGGGATGAACACTGAAGCTTTCTTT. It translates to CAVRRGMNTEAFF. Variable domain in full (rest from reference TRBV7-9 and TRBJ1-1): DTGVSQNPRHKITKRGQNVTFRCDPISEHNRLYWYRQTLGQGPEFLTYFQNEAQLEKSRLLSDRFSAERPKGSFSTLEIQRTEQGDSAMYLCAVRRGMNTEAFFGQGTRLTVV.

The chain links TRBV30 to TRBJ1-1; no definite D call. Germline CDR1 and CDR2: GTSNPN and SVGIG (reference sequence). V lost 4 bases and J 6 bases, leaving 18 bases between the germline ends. There are 14 residues in the CDR3. The chain's CDR3 is CAWTLLAGSAEAFF. The CDR3 DNA reads TGTGCCTGGACCTTGTTGGCAGGATCCGCTGAAGCTTTCTTT.

The CDR3 is CASWDGGPDTQYF. The CDR3 DNA follows: TGTGCCAGCTGGGACGGGGGGCCAGATACGCAGTATTTT. The J gene is TRBJ2-3, the V gene TRBV7-9, with a weak D call TRBD2 (7 bases). The CDR3 is made up of 13 amino acids. Per the germline V gene, CDR1 is SEHNR and CDR2 is FQNEAQ (reference sequence). The germline V and J ends were trimmed by 8 bases and 4 bases, with 13 bases remaining between them.

This clone appeared a few times. This chain joins TRBV28 and TRBJ1-2, with D possibly being TRBD1 (5 bases). V dropped 5 bases and J dropped 8 bases, with 15 bases sitting between them. CDR1 and CDR2 (germline): MDHEN, SYDVKM. There are 13 residues in the CDR3. CDR3 protein: CASSPGGRWGYTF. The CDR3, as DNA: TGTGCCAGCAGTCCCGGGGGGAGGTGGGGCTACACCTTC.

This chain uses TRBV6-5 with TRBJ1-1; possible D gene TRBD1, 6 bases. Germline assignment: CDR1 MNHEY and CDR2 SVGAGI. With 2 bases removed from V and 10 bases from J, the gap between germline ends came to 8 bases. This CDR3 comprises 11 residues. CDR3 in DNA: TGTGCCAGCAGTTACGACAGGATAGCTTTCTTT. This translates into CASSYDRIAFF.

This rearrangement joins TRBV5-4 to TRBJ1-2, with unresolved D. Germline-derived CDR1 and CDR2 are SGHNT and YYREEE (reference sequence). Trimming removed 0 bases at V and 2 bases at J, with 8 bases between. The CDR3 is made up of 14 amino acids. CDR3 nucleotide sequence: TGTGCCAGCAGCTTGGGTAGGGAGAACTATGGCTACACCTTC. Amino acid sequence: CASSLGRENYGYTF.

The genes are TRBV5-1 and TRBJ2-7, with TRBD2 as a possible D gene (5 bases). Germline-derived CDR1 and CDR2 are SGHRS and YFSETQ. The CDR3 has 13 residues. Trimming removed 6 bases from V and 0 bases from J, with 10 bases in between. CDR3 sequence (DNA): TGCGCCAGCACGCCCGGGAACTCCTACGAGCAGTACTTC. Encoded protein: CASTPGNSYEQYF.

The chain recombines TRBV5-1 with TRBJ1-1; TRBD1 is a possible D gene (5 bases). CDR3 length: 14 residues. Germline V CDR1 and CDR2: SGHRS, YFSETQ. Trimming took 4 bases from V and 1 from J, leaving 11 bases between them. The CDR3 nucleotides read TGCGCCAGCAGCAATGGACAAGCGAACACTGAAGCTTTCTTT. This codes for CASSNGQANTEAFF.

The chain is built from TRBV18 and TRBJ2-7, with D possibly TRBD2 on 6 matching bases. The CDR3 sequence is 15 residues long. Looked up from germline, CDR1 is KGHSH and CDR2 is LQKENI. The V and J ends lost 0 bases and 3 bases respectively, with 12 bases between them. The CDR3 DNA is TGTGCCAGCTCACCACCGGCGGGGCTCCGCTACGAGCAGTACTTC. The encoded protein is CASSPPAGLRYEQYF.

This clone was seen a handful of times. This chain joins TRBV9 and TRBJ2-1; TRBD2 might be the D (5 bases). The V end lost 0 bases, the J end lost 6 bases, and 13 bases lay between the germline ends. Germline-derived CDR1 and CDR2 are SGDLS and YYNGEE. This CDR3 is built from 15 residues. CDR3 in DNA: TGTGCCAGCAGCGTAGAAGGACTTACGGGCAATGAGCAGTTCTTC. As protein: CASSVEGLTGNEQFF.

This chain connects TRBV4-1 to TRBJ2-5, with 7 bases fitting TRBD1. Trimming at V came to 6 bases and at J to 1 base, leaving 5 bases not matched to a gene. From germline, CDR1 is MGHRA and CDR2 YSYEKL. CDR3 length: 14 residues. CDR3 sequence reads: CASSQTGTQETQYF. CDR3 nucleotide sequence: TGCGCCAGCAGTCAGACAGGGACCCAAGAGACCCAGTACTTC.

The rearrangement links TRBV6-5 to TRBJ1-1; D gene ambiguous. CDR3 size: 12 residues. V lost 5 bases, J lost 4 bases, and 8 bases lay in between. Germline CDR1 and CDR2: MNHEY and SVGAGI. The DNA of the CDR3 is TGTGCCAGCAGTGAATTCGGCACTGAAGCTTTCTTT. This codes for CASSEFGTEAFF.

The chain recombines TRBV11-3 with TRBJ2-3; perhaps TRBD1 as D (6 bases). V lost 1 base, J lost 4 bases, and 9 bases lay in between. Germline CDR1 reads SGHNT; CDR2 reads YENEEA. This CDR3 region has 14 residues. The CDR3 DNA reads as TGTGCCAGCAGCTTAGGGGGGCGGCCAGATACGCAGTATTTT. It translates to CASSLGGRPDTQYF.

The chain joins TRBV18 to TRBJ1-5; no definite D call. V lost 3 bases and J lost 7, with 19 bases in between. The CDR3 runs to 16 residues. Germline assignment: CDR1 KGHSH and CDR2 LQKENI. CDR3 coding DNA: TGTGCCAGCTCACCTTATGACGCCCCCGGAGTACAGCCCCAGCATTTT. Protein sequence: CASSPYDAPGVQPQHF.